Shown below are 5 T cell receptor beta chains from a single sample sequenced in a study of CD8 T cells in ankylosing spondylitis. TCRdb re-called the 5' RACE reads with MiXCR, one entry per CDR3 protein. The data show around 100,000 distinct CDR3 sequences, with approximately 25% seen just once and more than 9% held by the top ten. The sequenced sample consisted of synovial fluid, either unsorted or a sorted T cell fraction (not recorded which). All receptors come from a male donor with ankylosing spondylitis.

Ten or more counts support this clonotype. J is TRBJ1-1 and V is TRBV5-1; D call uncertain. Germline V gene sequence: CDR1 SGHRS, CDR2 YFSETQ. This CDR3 contains 14 residues. The V end lost 4 bases, the J end lost 2 bases, and 12 bases lay between the germline ends. The CDR3, as DNA: TGCGCCAGCAGCCACGGACGGGGTAACACTGAAGCTTTCTTT. Its translation is CASSHGRGNTEAFF.

This clonotype showed up many times. This rearrangement joins TRBV30 to TRBJ2-5, with 7 bases fitting TRBD2. V shed 2 bases, J shed 5 bases, and the junction held 8 bases outside the gene matches. This CDR3 spans 14 amino acids. Per the germline V gene, CDR1 is GTSNPN and CDR2 is SVGIG (reference sequence). The CDR3 loop reads CAWSTSGSGETQYF. The CDR3 DNA sequence: TGTGCCTGGAGTACCAGCGGTAGCGGGGAGACCCAGTACTTC.

In its sample, this clonotype was seen a few times. The chain employs TRBV4-1 and TRBJ1-4, with no clear D. Germline lookup yields CDR1 MGHRA and CDR2 YSYEKL. CDR3 size: 14 residues. Trimming left V 3 bases short and J 8 bases short, with 13 bases between. CDR3 loop: CASSHLGPREKLFF. CDR3 DNA: TGCGCCAGCAGCCACCTTGGACCGCGGGAAAAACTGTTTTTT.

The genes are TRBV10-3 and TRBJ2-5; 7 positions match TRBD1. This CDR3 has 13 residues. Trimming cost V 4 bases and J 5 bases; bases outside gene matches: 4. Germline lookup yields CDR1 ENHRY and CDR2 SYGVKD. CDR3 amino acids: CAISGGGSETQYF. The CDR3 nucleotides read TGTGCCATCAGTGGAGGGGGCTCGGAGACCCAGTACTTC.

A few counts support this clonotype. V gene TRBV18 combines with J gene TRBJ2-7; either TRBD1 or TRBD2 may fit D (5 bases each). The CDR3 is made up of 12 amino acids. Germline V gene data show CDR1 as KGHSH and CDR2 as LQKENI. Between the trimmed V and J ends, which lost 5 bases and 4 bases, there was a span of 9 bases. CDR3 in amino acids: CASSGTDYEQYV. CDR3 nucleotide sequence: TGTGCCAGCTCAGGGACGGATTACGAGCAGTACGTC.